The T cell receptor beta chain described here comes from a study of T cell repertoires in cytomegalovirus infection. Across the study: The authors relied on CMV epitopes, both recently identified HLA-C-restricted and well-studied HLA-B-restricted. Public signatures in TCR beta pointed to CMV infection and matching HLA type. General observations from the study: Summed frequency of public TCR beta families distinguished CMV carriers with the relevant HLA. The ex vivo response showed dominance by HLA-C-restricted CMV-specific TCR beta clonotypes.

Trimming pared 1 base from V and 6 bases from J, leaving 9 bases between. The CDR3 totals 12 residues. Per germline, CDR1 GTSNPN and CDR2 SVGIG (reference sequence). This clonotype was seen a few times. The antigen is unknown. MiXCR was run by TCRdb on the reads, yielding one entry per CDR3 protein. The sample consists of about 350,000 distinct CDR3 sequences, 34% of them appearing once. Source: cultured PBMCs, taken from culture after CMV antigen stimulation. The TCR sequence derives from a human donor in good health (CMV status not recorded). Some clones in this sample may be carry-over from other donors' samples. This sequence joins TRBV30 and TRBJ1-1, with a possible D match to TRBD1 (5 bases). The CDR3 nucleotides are TGTGCCTGGAGTGAAGGGGTATCTGAAGCTTTCTTT. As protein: CAWSEGVSEAFF.